These 15 T cell receptor beta chains share one sample of origin, sequenced in a study of shared clonotypes between healthy human individuals. TCRdb's table, derived via immunoSEQ multiplex PCR, lists solely in-frame clones and lacks some. The sample consists of around 1,900,000 clones, around 93% of them appearing once. Naive CD8 populations comprised CD45RO-negative cells positively selected for CCR7, excluding terminally differentiated effector memory CD45RA+ cells. Sequencing was done on a sample of naive CD8+ T cells from PBMCs. The source is a man aged 18 to 30 in good health. Some clones in this sample may be carry-over from other donors' samples.

V is TRBV4-1 and J is TRBJ2-5; D may be TRBD2 (6 bases). This CDR3 has 13 amino acids. With 8 bases removed from V and 5 bases from J, the gap between germline ends came to 15 bases. Germline CDR1 is MGHRA and CDR2 is YSYEKL. DNA for the CDR3: TGCGCCAGCCAGGAGGGCCCGGGGGAGACCCAGTACTTC. It translates to CASQEGPGETQYF.

This clone was detected only once. This chain joins TRBV28 and TRBJ1-2; D remains ambiguous. Germline V gene data show CDR1 as MDHEN and CDR2 as SYDVKM. Trimming pared 6 bases from V and 1 base from J, leaving 12 bases between. There are 14 residues in the CDR3. CDR3 nucleotide sequence: TGTGCCAGCAGCCCCCAAGACGGTAACTATGGCTACACCTTC. Translated, it gives CASSPQDGNYGYTF.

The CDR3, as DNA: TGCGCCAGCGACAGGGATGGGGACACTGAAGCTTTCTTT. Translation gives CASDRDGDTEAFF. V is TRBV10-2 and J is TRBJ1-1, with 7 nucleotides matching TRBD1. The CDR3 covers 13 residues. V lost 8 bases to trimming and J lost 3 bases; unmatched junction nucleotides: 6. CDR1 is WSHSY and CDR2 is SAAADI in the germline V gene.

To note about this clone: The sample carries other DNA sequences with the same CDR3. V gene TRBV27 combines with J gene TRBJ1-5, with 8 nucleotides matching TRBD1. The CDR3 runs to 14 residues. V gave up 6 bases and J gave up 0 bases; unmatched junction bases: 1. CDR1 and CDR2 (germline): MNHEY, SMNVEV (reference sequence). This CDR3 reads CASRDRGSNQPQHF. The CDR3 DNA is TGTGCCAGCAGAGACAGGGGTAGCAATCAGCCCCAGCATTTT.

This chain joins TRBV30 and TRBJ2-7; tentatively, D is TRBD1 or TRBD2 (5 bases each). The CDR3 has 15 amino acids. In germline, CDR1 is GTSNPN, CDR2 SVGIG (reference sequence). Trimming cost V 5 bases and J 0 bases, with 17 bases left between them. CDR3 sequence reads: CAWGTPASASYEQYF. As DNA, the CDR3 is TGTGCCTGGGGGACGCCGGCAAGCGCCTCCTACGAGCAGTACTTC.

The rearrangement uses TRBV4-1 and TRBJ2-7; D is tentatively TRBD1 or TRBD2 (5 bases each). The germline gives CDR1 MGHRA, CDR2 YSYEKL. V was trimmed by 4 bases and J by 4 bases, leaving 14 bases between them. The CDR3 covers 14 residues. CDR3 in amino acids: CASSPRDLPYEQYF. CDR3 coding DNA: TGCGCCAGCAGCCCCCGGGACCTCCCGTACGAGCAGTACTTC.

The chain combines TRBV28 with TRBJ2-7, with D perhaps matching TRBD1 (5 bases). CDR1 is MDHEN and CDR2 is SYDVKM in the germline V gene. The V gene lost 4 bases and the J gene lost 5 bases, with 12 bases spanning the gap. This CDR3 has 13 residues. The CDR3 sequence is CASSYLAGNEQYF. The DNA of the CDR3 is TGTGCCAGCAGTTACCTGGCAGGGAACGAGCAGTACTTC. Looking up the rest from reference TRBV28 and TRBJ2-7 gives the full variable domain: DVKVTQSSRYLVKRTGEKVFLECVQDMDHENMFWYRQDPGLGLRLIYFSYDVKMKEKGDIPEGYSVSREKKERFSLILESASTNQTSMYLCASSYLAGNEQYFGPGTRLTVT.

The V and J genes are TRBV30 and TRBJ2-1, with D perhaps matching TRBD2 (6 bases). The length of the CDR3 is 15 residues. Per the germline V gene, CDR1 is GTSNPN and CDR2 is SVGIG (reference sequence). Trimming removed 0 bases at V and 8 bases at J, with 17 bases between. The CDR3: CAWSVMTTGGDEQFF. For the CDR3, the DNA is TGTGCCTGGAGTGTAATGACCACCGGGGGAGATGAGCAGTTCTTC.

The gene calls are TRBV13 and TRBJ2-7, with D unclear. The CDR3 has 14 residues. CDR1 and CDR2 (germline): PRHDT, FYEKMQ (reference sequence). Deletions cut 0 bases from V and 5 bases from J, with 11 bases between. CDR3 nucleotides: TGTGCCAGCAGCTTAGGGCTCAGCGCTGACGAGCAGTACTTC. Amino acid sequence: CASSLGLSADEQYF.

V and J are TRBV27 and TRBJ2-1, with 8 bases fitting TRBD1. The CDR3 is made up of 16 amino acids. Trimming took 6 bases from V and 5 from J; bases not matched to a gene: 12. Looked up from germline, CDR1 is MNHEY and CDR2 is SMNVEV (reference sequence). CDR3 DNA sequence: TGTGCCAGCAGCCCTTCACAGGGGGAGTCCAACAATGAGCAGTTCTTC. Translated: CASSPSQGESNNEQFF.

This chain connects TRBV11-2 to TRBJ2-3; possibly TRBD2 for D (5 bases). The CDR3 covers 15 residues. V shed 3 bases and J shed 1 base, with 11 bases lying between them. From germline, CDR1 is SGHAT and CDR2 FQNNGV. CDR3 in amino acids: CASSFTSFGTDTQYF. CDR3 sequence (DNA): TGTGCCAGCAGCTTTACTAGTTTCGGCACAGATACGCAGTATTTT.

This sequence joins TRBV2 and TRBJ1-1; D gene uncertain. CDR1 and CDR2 from the germline V gene are SNHLY and FYNNEI. V gave up 3 bases and J gave up 0 bases, with 14 bases separating them. The CDR3 loop spans 16 amino acids. As DNA, the CDR3 is TGTGCCAGCAGTGATAGGAGGCGCACTATGAACACTGAAGCTTTCTTT. It translates to CASSDRRRTMNTEAFF.

The chain carries TRBV4-3 and TRBJ2-7, with unresolved D. There are 11 residues in the CDR3. Germline CDR1 LGHNA, CDR2 YSLEER. V was pared by 0 bases and J by 5 bases, with 2 bases between. The CDR3: CASSQEHEQYF. Here the CDR3 DNA reads TGCGCCAGCAGCCAAGAACACGAGCAGTACTTC.

V is TRBV7-9 and J is TRBJ1-2; maybe TRBD1 (5 bases). CDR1 is SEHNR and CDR2 is FQNEAQ in the germline V gene (reference sequence). The CDR3 runs 16 residues. Trimming stripped 1 base from V and 3 bases from J, with 15 bases between. CDR3 loop: CASSLVGAQEHYGYTF. For the CDR3, the DNA is TGTGCCAGCAGCTTAGTAGGGGCACAGGAGCACTATGGCTACACCTTC.

As to this clone: The sample carries other DNA sequences with the same CDR3. V and J are TRBV2 and TRBJ1-1; possible D gene TRBD1, 5 bases. Trimming cost V 8 bases and J 5 bases, with 9 bases left between them. Germline CDR1 reads SNHLY; CDR2 reads FYNNEI. The CDR3 runs 11 residues. The CDR3 DNA sequence: TGTGCCAGCTCCAGGGATACTGAAGCTTTCTTT. Translating gives CASSRDTEAFF.